One and the same sample provided the 27 T cell receptor beta chains below, sequenced in a study of CD4 and CD8 cells across lung adenocarcinoma regions. MiXCR, applied by TCRdb to the PCR reads, yields one record per CDR3 protein. The profile shows about 20,000 distinct CDR3 sequences, roughly half of them singletons. Sequenced material: CD8+ T cells from the center of a lung tumor. The receptors were gathered from a female donor with lung adenocarcinoma. The CD4 and CD8 labels of this study may be unreliable.

DNA of the CDR3: TGTGCCAGCAGTTTAGGGGTGGGGGGATCCTACGAGCAGTACTTC. This gives the protein CASSLGVGGSYEQYF. The genes are TRBV12-3 or TRBV12-4 and TRBJ2-7; the D gene is possibly TRBD2 (6 bases). This CDR3 region has 15 residues. V lost 1 base to trimming and J lost 1 base, with 11 bases between them.

In DNA form, the CDR3 reads TGTGCCAGCAGTGAATTACGGGACGACACAGATACGCAGTATTTT. Amino acids: CASSELRDDTDTQYF. This chain uses TRBV25-1 with TRBJ2-3; D tentatively fits TRBD1 or TRBD2 (5 bases each). The germline V gene encodes CDR1 MGHDK and CDR2 SYGVNS. The V end lost 1 base, the J end lost 2 bases, and 10 bases lay between the germline ends. The CDR3 runs to 15 residues.

A few counts support this clonotype. Germline is not matched at one junction end, which may reflect a read error. V is TRBV27 and J is TRBJ2-4; D possibly uses TRBD1 or TRBD2 (5 bases each). There are 13 residues in the CDR3. Germline V gene lookup returns CDR1 MNHEY and CDR2 SMNVEV (reference sequence). CDR3 protein: CASGLRAKNMQYF. CDR3 bases: TGTGCCTCGGGGCTGCGTGCCAAAAACATGCAGTACTTC.

The V call is TRBV6-1, the J call TRBJ2-3; 9 positions match TRBD2. This CDR3 has 14 amino acids. The V gene's germline CDR1 is MNHNS and CDR2 SASEGT. The V segment lost 6 bases and the J segment 12 bases; nucleotides outside the gene matches: 13. CDR3 coding DNA: TGTGCCAGCAGCCCGGGACTAGCCCAAGCTACCCAGTATTTT. This translates into CASSPGLAQATQYF.

J is TRBJ2-3 and V is TRBV10-1; D is ambiguous. The CDR3 is 14 amino acids. Germline assignment: CDR1 WNHNN and CDR2 SYGVQD (reference sequence). V was clipped by 7 bases and J by 5 bases, with 16 bases between them. The CDR3 nucleotides are TGCGCCAGCAAGGTCCGGCGAGCCCAAGATACGCAGTATTTT. It specifies CASKVRRAQDTQYF.

This clonotype is termed medium-sized (0.01 to 0.1%). This chain links TRBV28 with TRBJ2-1, with 9 bases matching TRBD2. Germline-derived CDR1 and CDR2 are MDHEN and SYDVKM. The CDR3 runs 14 residues. The ends lost 2 bases at V and 9 bases at J; junction bases unmatched: 5. The CDR3 nucleotides read TGTGCCAGCAGTTTACCCAGCGGGAGGAGTGAGCAGTTCTTC. Translated: CASSLPSGRSEQFF.

The J gene is TRBJ1-6, the V gene TRBV6-5, with 8 bases identical to TRBD1. The CDR3 spans 17 residues. The germline V gene encodes CDR1 MNHEY and CDR2 SVGAGI. V trimming: 4 bases; J trimming: 9 bases; junction bases outside the gene matches: 14. Written as DNA, the CDR3 is TGTGCCAGCAGTTCCCTAGCCGCGGCAGGGGGCTTTTCACCCCTCCACTTT. Its protein is CASSSLAAAGGFSPLHF.

The rearrangement joins TRBV6-1 to TRBJ1-5; TRBD1 matches at 12 bases. V trimming: 4 bases; J trimming: 6 bases; junction bases outside the gene matches: 13. The CDR3 contains 18 residues. Germline V CDR1 and CDR2: MNHNS, SASEGT. The CDR3 spells CASSGWDRGQAVGQPQHF. The CDR3 bases are TGTGCCAGCAGTGGGTGGGACAGGGGGCAGGCAGTAGGTCAGCCCCAGCATTTT.

CDR3 sequence (DNA): TGTGCCAGCAGTTTCAGAATCACGGTGCGAGTTGGGGGCGGGGGGCAAGATACGCAGTATTTT. It codes for CASSFRITVRVGGGGQDTQYF. The chain uses TRBV12-3 or TRBV12-4 and TRBJ2-3, with 8 bases matching TRBD2. The CDR3 loop spans 21 amino acids. The ends lost 3 bases at V and 5 bases at J; junction bases unmatched: 25.

CDR3 sequence (DNA): TGTGCCAGCAGTGCGGGGCTGGGGGCCGCAGACACTCAGTACTTC. This translates into CASSAGLGAADTQYF. V usage is TRBV6-1 and J usage is TRBJ2-4; the D gene is possibly TRBD1 (6 bases). This CDR3 has 15 residues. Deletions cut 4 bases from V and 12 bases from J, with 22 bases between. CDR1 and CDR2 (germline): MNHNS, SASEGT.

This clonotype was counted many times. The V and J genes are TRBV5-1 and TRBJ2-1, with TRBD1 matching 8 bases. The V gene's germline CDR1 is SGHRS and CDR2 YFSETQ. Trimming took 5 bases from V and 4 from J; bases not matched to a gene: 8. This CDR3 has 15 amino acids. DNA for the CDR3: TGCGCCAGCAGTCTTAGGGACAGGATTTACAATGAGCAGTTCTTC. This encodes CASSLRDRIYNEQFF.

By share, this clonotype ranks as medium-sized. The genes are TRBV27 and TRBJ2-7; D is ambiguous. Germline CDR1 and CDR2: MNHEY and SMNVEV (reference sequence). This CDR3 region has 11 residues. The germline V and J ends were trimmed by 7 bases and 2 bases, with 6 bases remaining between them. This CDR3 reads CASMGTYEQYF. Written as DNA, the CDR3 is TGTGCCAGCATGGGGACCTACGAGCAGTACTTC.

This clonotype has a handful of counts. V gene TRBV27 combines with J gene TRBJ2-3, with D unresolved. The J call may be incorrect, as the DNA end agrees better with TRBJ2-7. This CDR3 has 13 amino acids. Germline CDR1 MNHEY, CDR2 SMNVEV (reference sequence). As DNA, the CDR3 is TGTGCCACCAGGTTACGAGCCAAAAACACGCAGTACTTC. It codes for CATRLRAKNTQYF.

This clonotype was seen more than once but under ten times. CDR3 in DNA: TGTGCCAGCAGTTTAAACCCTACAGATACGCAGTATTTT. Translated: CASSLNPTDTQYF. This chain joins TRBV27 and TRBJ2-3; D unclear. CDR3 length equals 13 residues. Trimming stripped 2 bases from V and 3 bases from J, with 6 bases between. CDR1 is MNHEY and CDR2 is SMNVEV in the germline V gene (reference sequence).

The chain recombines TRBV5-1 with TRBJ2-1; no firm D call. This CDR3 has 15 amino acids. The germline V and J ends were trimmed by 2 bases and 5 bases, with 14 bases remaining between them. Germline V lookup: CDR1 SGHRS, CDR2 YFSETQ. CDR3 loop: CASSFLPSHHNEQFF. The CDR3 region has the DNA TGCGCCAGCAGCTTTCTCCCTAGTCATCACAATGAGCAGTTCTTC.

V usage is TRBV6-1 and J usage is TRBJ2-2, with D tentatively TRBD2 (6 bases). The CDR3 loop spans 13 amino acids. V lost 6 bases and J lost 16, with 21 bases in between. Germline V gene data show CDR1 as MNHNS and CDR2 as SASEGT. The CDR3 sequence: CASRLLGGETQFF. In nucleotides, the CDR3 is TGTGCCAGCAGACTTCTCGGGGGAGAGACGCAGTTTTTT.

The CDR3 DNA reads as TGTGCCAGCAGTTTATATACAGGGGTGGAGCAGTACTTC. This encodes CASSLYTGVEQYF. This rearrangement joins TRBV27 to TRBJ2-1; the match to TRBD1 covers 7 bases. The J call may be wrong; the DNA end is better matched by TRBJ2-7. The CDR3 is 13 amino acids. The germline V gene encodes CDR1 MNHEY and CDR2 SMNVEV (reference sequence).

By share, this clonotype ranks as medium-sized. The chain joins TRBV7-2 to TRBJ2-6; D perhaps matches TRBD1 (5 bases). In germline, CDR1 is SGHTA, CDR2 FQGNSA. The CDR3 runs 15 residues. V shed 5 bases and J shed 1 base, with 9 bases lying between them. The CDR3 protein is CASSHDSSGANVLTF. CDR3 DNA sequence: TGTGCCAGCAGCCACGACAGTTCTGGGGCCAACGTCCTGACTTTC.

This chain uses TRBV4-1 with TRBJ2-4, with D perhaps matching TRBD1 or TRBD2 (5 bases each). Trimming left V 4 bases short and J 10 bases short, with 20 bases between. The CDR3 runs 15 residues. CDR1 is MGHRA, CDR2 YSYEKL, per germline. CDR3 sequence reads: CASSPGPRGRNIQYF. CDR3 sequence (DNA): TGCGCCAGCAGCCCGGGGCCGCGAGGCAGAAATATTCAGTACTTC.

V is TRBV6-5 and J is TRBJ2-1; D is perhaps TRBD1 or TRBD2 (5 bases each). Germline values: CDR1 MNHEY, CDR2 SVGAGI. This CDR3 is built from 12 residues. Between the trimmed V and J ends, which lost 4 bases and 7 bases, there was a span of 8 bases. The CDR3 DNA reads TGTGCCAGCAGTTCCGGGACGAATGAGCAGTTCTTC. The encoded protein is CASSSGTNEQFF.

Here the CDR3 reads CASRGLGSYEQYV. Here the CDR3 DNA reads TGTGCCAGCAGGGGGCTAGGATCCTACGAGCAGTACGTC. This chain connects TRBV6-4 to TRBJ2-1, with TRBD1 as a possible D gene (5 bases). The J call may be in error: the DNA end matches TRBJ2-7 better. Germline CDR1 MRHNA, CDR2 SNTAGT. The CDR3 length is 13 residues.

This clonotype was seen only a few times. The chain combines TRBV6-1 with TRBJ2-1, with a possible D match to TRBD2 (5 bases). The CDR3 consists of 15 residues. Germline-derived CDR1 and CDR2 are MNHNS and SASEGT. V lost 4 bases and J lost 3, with 13 bases in between. DNA of the CDR3: TGTGCCAGCAGTGGCCTCAGCGGCGACTACAATGAGCAGTTCTTC. Translating gives CASSGLSGDYNEQFF.

The rearrangement uses TRBV27 and TRBJ2-3; D gene uncertain. Germline V CDR1 and CDR2: MNHEY, SMNVEV (reference sequence). V shed 6 bases and J shed 4 bases, with 8 bases lying between them. The CDR3 spans 12 residues. The CDR3 sequence: CASRPASDTQYF. In nucleotides, the CDR3 is TGTGCCAGCAGACCAGCGTCAGATACGCAGTATTTT.

J is TRBJ2-1 and V is TRBV6-4; 11 nucleotides agree with TRBD1. V dropped 3 bases and J dropped 8; count of bases not matched to a gene: 15. CDR1 and CDR2 (germline): MRHNA, SNTAGT. The CDR3 is 18 amino acids. The CDR3 DNA reads as TGTGCCAGCAGTGAAAGACAATATGGACAGGGGGCGGGGGATGAGCAGTTCTTC. It is translated as CASSERQYGQGAGDEQFF.

This chain uses TRBV27 with TRBJ2-3, with unresolved D. The V end lost 9 bases, the J end lost 9 bases, and 22 bases lay between the germline ends. The CDR3 is made up of 14 amino acids. CDR1 is MNHEY, CDR2 SMNVEV, per germline (reference sequence). CDR3 coding DNA: TGTGCCAGGAGTGGTGGTTGTGAGCAAGAGACGCAGTATTTT. Encoded protein: CARSGGCEQETQYF.

This chain connects TRBV20-1 to TRBJ2-5; 9 nucleotides match TRBD2. The J call is in doubt because the DNA end fits TRBJ2-7 better. The CDR3 is 15 residues long. Germline loops: CDR1 DFQATT, CDR2 SNEGSKA (reference sequence). CDR3 region: CSARDGAGGSYEQYF. The DNA of the CDR3 is TGCAGTGCTAGAGATGGGGCGGGAGGGTCGTACGAGCAGTACTTC.

As regards this clonotype: Its ends do not fully match the called genes, so a read error is possible. The rearrangement uses TRBV27 and TRBJ2-1, with D perhaps assigned TRBD1 or TRBD2 (6 bases each). Germline-derived CDR1 and CDR2 are MNHEY and SMNVEV (reference sequence). The CDR3 is 16 amino acids. CDR3 nucleotide sequence: TGTGCCAGCAGCTCTCCGGGGGCTGGCGGGACTTATGCGCAGTTCTTT. Translating gives CASSSPGAGGTYAQFF.